The 25 T cell receptor beta chains reported below all come from one sample, sequenced in a study of T cells in Graves' hyperthyroidism and ophthalmopathy. RNA transcripts served as the template for amplifying TCR beta CDR3 regions. Using the HTBI primer set, a first-round RT-PCR was run on the TCR CDR3. Using its own MiXCR run on the multiplex PCR reads, TCRdb lists one record per CDR3 protein. The data show around 280,000 distinct CDR3 sequences, 13% seen once. Sequencing was done on a sample of blood. These TCRs come from a woman in her twenties or thirties with Graves' hyperthyroidism that later progressed to Graves' ophthalmopathy.

This clonotype was picked up many times. The chain joins TRBV5-1 to TRBJ2-7, with 16 nucleotides matching TRBD2. CDR1 is SGHRS, CDR2 YFSETQ, per germline. The junction had 5 bases not matched to a gene; V was cut back by 4 bases and J by 4 bases. This CDR3 contains 16 residues. CDR3 loop: CASSPGLAGGIYEQYF. In nucleotides, the CDR3 is TGCGCCAGCAGCCCGGGACTAGCGGGAGGGATTTACGAGCAGTACTTC.

This clonotype appeared many times. V usage is TRBV7-2 and J usage is TRBJ2-7; the D is unclear. Germline V lookup: CDR1 SGHTA, CDR2 FQGNSA. This CDR3 comprises 14 residues. V shed 1 base and J shed 2 bases, with 9 bases lying between them. In DNA, the CDR3 is TGTGCCAGCAGCTTAGGTCCTGGGACCTACGAGCAGTACTTC. This gives the protein CASSLGPGTYEQYF.

This clonotype was recorded at least ten times. The CDR3: CSALPAGPYNEQFF. The CDR3 nucleotides are TGCAGTGCTCTACCAGCGGGCCCCTACAATGAGCAGTTCTTC. The chain has TRBV20-1 and TRBJ2-1; possible D gene TRBD2, 6 bases. V was shortened by 5 bases and J by 2 bases, with 13 bases between the two germline ends. Looked up from germline, CDR1 is DFQATT and CDR2 is SNEGSKA (reference sequence). CDR3 length equals 14 residues.

The CDR3 DNA is TGTGCCAGCGCCTCGACAGTGGCCGGGGAGCTGTTTTTT. Protein: CASASTVAGELFF. The chain carries TRBV6-2 or TRBV6-3 and TRBJ2-2, with D tentatively TRBD1 (5 bases). CDR1 is MNHEY, CDR2 SVGEGT, per germline. Trimming pared 8 bases from V and 6 bases from J, leaving 13 bases between. CDR3 length: 13 residues.

This clonotype was counted many times. The chain recombines TRBV28 with TRBJ2-7, with a tentative D call TRBD2 (5 bases). Trimming pared 3 bases from V and 5 bases from J, leaving 11 bases between. Germline CDR1 reads MDHEN; CDR2 reads SYDVKM. The CDR3 sequence is 13 residues long. The CDR3 is CASSLRRPDEQYF. The CDR3 DNA follows: TGTGCCAGCAGTTTGAGGAGGCCTGACGAGCAGTACTTC.

This chain links TRBV19 with TRBJ2-7; maybe TRBD2 (6 bases). The germline CDR1 and CDR2 sequences are LNHDA and SQIVND (reference sequence). V gave up 3 bases and J gave up 5 bases, with 17 bases separating them. The CDR3 length is 15 residues. The CDR3 reads CASSIFSGAFNEQYF. CDR3 DNA: TGTGCCAGTAGTATCTTTTCGGGAGCGTTCAACGAGCAGTACTTC.

At least ten counts were recorded for this clonotype. As DNA, the CDR3 is TGTGCCAGCAATATTCTTCCGGGACAGGGGAGCGGGGAGCTGTTTTTT. Encoded protein: CASNILPGQGSGELFF. The rearrangement uses TRBV12-3 or TRBV12-4 and TRBJ2-2; 10 nucleotides line up with TRBD1. V shed 7 bases, J shed 7 bases, and the junction held 12 bases outside the gene matches. The CDR3 runs 16 residues.

The chain carries TRBV30 and TRBJ2-5; no reliable D call. CDR3 length: 12 amino acids. Germline CDR1 is GTSNPN and CDR2 is SVGIG (reference sequence). V was shortened by 2 bases and J by 5 bases, with 9 bases between the two germline ends. CDR3 DNA: TGTGCCTGGAGTCCCGTGGGGGAGACCCAGTACTTC. Protein sequence: CAWSPVGETQYF.

This clonotype was seen repeatedly, ten times or more. The chain joins TRBV7-8 to TRBJ2-1; weak D call: TRBD2 (5 bases). The CDR3 is 15 amino acids. Germline CDR1 SGHVS, CDR2 FQNEAQ. Trimming removed 5 bases at V and 8 bases at J, with 19 bases between. Here the CDR3 reads CASSADPSSSDEQFF. The DNA of the CDR3 is TGTGCCAGCAGCGCAGATCCTAGCAGTTCCGATGAGCAGTTCTTC.

Only a few counts were recorded for this clonotype. V gene TRBV27 combines with J gene TRBJ2-7; D possibly corresponds to TRBD1 (7 bases). The ends were cut back, 3 bases at V and 0 bases at J, with 9 bases in the middle. This CDR3 comprises 14 residues. Looked up from germline, CDR1 is MNHEY and CDR2 is SMNVEV (reference sequence). Here the CDR3 reads CASSFQGGSYEQYF. The CDR3 DNA sequence: TGTGCCAGCAGTTTTCAGGGGGGCTCCTACGAGCAGTACTTC.

This clonotype was seen a handful of times. V and J are TRBV28 and TRBJ1-1, with D possibly matching TRBD1 (5 bases). CDR1 MDHEN and CDR2 SYDVKM come from the germline V gene. The V end lost 7 bases, the J end lost 11 bases, and 17 bases lay between the germline ends. The length of the CDR3 is 12 residues. This CDR3 is CASIPGVGLAFF. Written as DNA, the CDR3 is TGTGCCAGCATCCCGGGGGTGGGTTTGGCTTTCTTT.

This clonotype was counted many times. This chain uses TRBV11-2 with TRBJ2-1, with 9 bases identical to TRBD2. Germline CDR1 is SGHAT and CDR2 is FQNNGV. V shed 5 bases and J 4 bases; nucleotides not matched to a gene: 9. The CDR3 runs 16 residues. The CDR3 DNA follows: TGTGCCAGCAGCGCCCTACTAGCGGGTCTATACAATGAGCAGTTCTTC. Translated: CASSALLAGLYNEQFF.

The chain is built from TRBV19 and TRBJ2-3, with no clear D. Between the trimmed V and J ends, which lost 1 base and 6 bases, there was a span of 8 bases. This CDR3 is built from 13 residues. Germline V gene data show CDR1 as LNHDA and CDR2 as SQIVND (reference sequence). Written as DNA, the CDR3 is TGTGCCAGTAGTATAGTTGGTTGGGATACGCAGTATTTT. This codes for CASSIVGWDTQYF. Based on the CDR3 plus reference TRBV19 and TRBJ2-3, the full variable domain is DGGITQSPKYLFRKEGQNVTLSCEQNLNHDAMYWYRQDPGQGLRLIYYSQIVNDFQKGDIAEGYSVSREKKESFPLTVTSAQKNPTAFYLCASSIVGWDTQYFGPGTRLTVL.

This chain connects TRBV12-3 or TRBV12-4 to TRBJ2-5, with 7 nucleotides matching TRBD1. The CDR3 spans 15 residues. Trimming at V came to 4 bases and at J to 6 bases, leaving 11 bases not matched to a gene. Here the CDR3 DNA reads TGTGCCAGCAGTTGGGGCAGGGGGAGTGGGAAGACCCAGTACTTC. It translates to CASSWGRGSGKTQYF.

This clonotype came up many times. The chain joins TRBV7-2 to TRBJ2-3; 11 bases agree with TRBD2. After removal of 7 bases from V and 5 bases from J, the junction contained 11 bases not matched to a gene. Germline V gene sequence: CDR1 SGHTA, CDR2 FQGNSA. The CDR3 has 16 amino acids. The CDR3 spells CASKPLAGGQRDTQYF. The DNA of the CDR3 is TGTGCCAGCAAACCGCTAGCGGGGGGACAAAGAGATACGCAGTATTTT.

There are many counts of this clonotype. The chain uses TRBV18 and TRBJ1-4; D perhaps matches TRBD1 (5 bases). CDR3 length equals 17 residues. Germline V gene data show CDR1 as KGHSH and CDR2 as LQKENI. V lost 5 bases, J lost 2 bases, and 18 bases lay in between. This chain's CDR3 is CASSSDSGSATNEKLFF. The CDR3 nucleotides read TGTGCCAGCTCATCTGACTCAGGGTCGGCGACTAATGAAAAACTGTTTTTT.

This clonotype was observed many times. The rearrangement joins TRBV7-2 to TRBJ2-1; D is perhaps TRBD2 (5 bases). V lost 1 base and J lost 6, with 10 bases in between. The CDR3 runs 14 residues. Per germline, CDR1 SGHTA and CDR2 FQGNSA. CDR3: CASSLETGSNEQFF. The CDR3 DNA reads TGTGCCAGCAGCTTAGAAACGGGGAGCAATGAGCAGTTCTTC.

V is TRBV7-9 and J is TRBJ2-1, with 10 bases that match TRBD2. Per germline, CDR1 SEHNR and CDR2 FQNEAQ (reference sequence). CDR3 length: 15 residues. Trimming cost V 1 base and J 9 bases; bases outside gene matches: 6. CDR3 bases: TGTGCCAGCAGCTTAGTCTCTAGCGGGAGACCTGAGCAGTTCTTC. Translation gives CASSLVSSGRPEQFF.

The genes are TRBV5-5 and TRBJ2-7; 7 bases are a match to TRBD1. V lost 3 bases, J lost 4 bases, and 10 bases stayed unmatched. The CDR3 is 15 amino acids. CDR1 SGHKS and CDR2 YYEKEE come from the germline V gene (reference sequence). The CDR3 DNA reads as TGTGCCAGCAGCTACTCCGGGACAGTTATGTACGAGCAGTACTTC. Protein product: CASSYSGTVMYEQYF.

This clonotype came up many times. The chain has TRBV4-3 and TRBJ1-1; no clear D gene. CDR1 and CDR2 from the germline V gene are LGHNA and YSLEER. This CDR3 spans 13 amino acids. Trimming took off 0 bases at V and 11 bases at J, with 13 bases between the two ends. CDR3 nucleotides: TGCGCCAGCAGCCAAGATCGGACGGCGGGGGCTTTCTTT. It yields the protein CASSQDRTAGAFF.

A word on this clonotype: Relative to the germline gene, one junction end is altered; a read error may explain this. The chain recombines TRBV6-2 or TRBV6-3 with TRBJ2-7; D not certain. CDR1 is MNHEY and CDR2 is SVGEGT in the germline V gene. CDR3 length equals 13 residues. This CDR3 is CASSWPGPYGQYF. The CDR3 DNA reads as TGTGCCAGCAGTTGGCCCGGGCCCTACGGGCAGTACTTC.

On this clonotype itself: Given a much more abundant clone one base away, this may be a read error. The chain couples TRBV18 to TRBJ2-4, with D unclear. The CDR3 is 15 residues long. In germline, CDR1 is KGHSH, CDR2 LQKENI. As DNA, the CDR3 is TGTGCCAGCCCACCGAAGAGCGTAGCCAAAAACATTCAGTACTTC. It translates to CASPPKSVAKNIQYF.

This clonotype was observed at least ten times. This sequence joins TRBV7-2 and TRBJ1-1; D gene uncertain. There are 15 residues in the CDR3. Germline V gene data show CDR1 as SGHTA and CDR2 as FQGNSA. Trimming took 0 bases from V and 3 from J, leaving 11 bases between them. The CDR3 sequence: CASSLASGGHTEAFF. Here the CDR3 DNA reads TGTGCCAGCAGCTTAGCTAGCGGCGGCCACACTGAAGCTTTCTTT.

This chain uses TRBV28 with TRBJ2-2, with D perhaps given as TRBD1 or TRBD2 (5 bases each). The CDR3 runs 17 residues. CDR1 is MDHEN and CDR2 is SYDVKM in the germline V gene. The V gene lost 1 base and the J gene lost 2 bases, with 14 bases spanning the gap. The CDR3 DNA is TGTGCCAGCAGTTTATACGGGGTTGGGGGTAACACCGGGGAGCTGTTTTTT. The encoded protein is CASSLYGVGGNTGELFF.

V gene TRBV20-1 combines with J gene TRBJ1-1, with D tentatively TRBD1 (5 bases). The V end was cut by 6 bases, the J end by 1 base, with 12 bases between. The CDR3 is made up of 13 amino acids. From germline, CDR1 is DFQATT and CDR2 SNEGSKA (reference sequence). The CDR3 DNA is TGCAGTGCCGCCGGGACGCGGAACACTGAAGCTTTCTTT. Amino acid sequence: CSAAGTRNTEAFF.